This T cell receptor (beta chain) was recovered during a study of blood T cell repertoires in COVID-19. For the study at large: Acute and convalescent COVID-19 specimens originated in the United States, Italy and Spain.

V lost 3 bases and J 4 bases, leaving 6 bases between the germline ends. CDR1 and CDR2 (germline): LGHNA, YSLEER. This CDR3 is 13 amino acids long. Some clones are missing from TCRdb's copy, which holds only in-frame ones; the method was immunoSEQ multiplex PCR. Of about 320,000 clones in the sample, around 90% were seen once. The sequence was obtained from a woman younger than 30 who had recovered from COVID-19. This chain links TRBV4-3 with TRBJ2-2; D is unclear. The sample was PBMCs or T cells enriched from blood (not recorded which). The CDR3 protein is CASSQIVTGELFF. Here the CDR3 DNA reads TGCGCCAGCAGCCAGATAGTCACCGGGGAGCTGTTTTTT.